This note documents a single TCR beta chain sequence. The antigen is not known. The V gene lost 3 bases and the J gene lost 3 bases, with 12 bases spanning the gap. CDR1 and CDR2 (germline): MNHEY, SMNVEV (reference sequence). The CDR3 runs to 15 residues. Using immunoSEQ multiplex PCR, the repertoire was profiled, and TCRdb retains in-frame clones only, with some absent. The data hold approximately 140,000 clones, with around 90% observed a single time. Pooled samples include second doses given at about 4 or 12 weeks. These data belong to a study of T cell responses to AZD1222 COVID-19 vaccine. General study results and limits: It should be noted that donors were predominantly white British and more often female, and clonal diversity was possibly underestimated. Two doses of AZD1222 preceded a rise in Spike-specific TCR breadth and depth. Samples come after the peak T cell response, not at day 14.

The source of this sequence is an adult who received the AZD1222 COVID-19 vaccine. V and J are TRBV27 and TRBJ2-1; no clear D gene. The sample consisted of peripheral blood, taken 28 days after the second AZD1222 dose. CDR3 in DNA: TGTGCCAGCAGTTTTCTCGTGACCGACTACAATGAGCAGTTCTTC. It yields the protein CASSFLVTDYNEQFF.